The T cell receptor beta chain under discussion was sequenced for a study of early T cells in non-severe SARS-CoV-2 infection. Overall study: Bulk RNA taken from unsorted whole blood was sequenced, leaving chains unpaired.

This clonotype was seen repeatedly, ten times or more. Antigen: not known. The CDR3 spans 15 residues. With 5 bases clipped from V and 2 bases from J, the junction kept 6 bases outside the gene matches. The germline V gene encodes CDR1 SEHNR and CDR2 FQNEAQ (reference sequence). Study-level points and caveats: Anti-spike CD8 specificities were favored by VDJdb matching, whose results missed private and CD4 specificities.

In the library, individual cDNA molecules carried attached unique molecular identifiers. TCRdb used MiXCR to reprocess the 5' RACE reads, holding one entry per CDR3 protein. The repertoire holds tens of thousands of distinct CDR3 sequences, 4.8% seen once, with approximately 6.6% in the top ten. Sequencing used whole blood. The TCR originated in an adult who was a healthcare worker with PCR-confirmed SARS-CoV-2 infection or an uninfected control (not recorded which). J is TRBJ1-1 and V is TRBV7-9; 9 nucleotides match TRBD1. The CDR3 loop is CASSLTGQGNTEAFF. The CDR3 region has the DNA TGTGCCAGCAGCCTAACGGGACAGGGAAACACTGAAGCTTTCTTT.